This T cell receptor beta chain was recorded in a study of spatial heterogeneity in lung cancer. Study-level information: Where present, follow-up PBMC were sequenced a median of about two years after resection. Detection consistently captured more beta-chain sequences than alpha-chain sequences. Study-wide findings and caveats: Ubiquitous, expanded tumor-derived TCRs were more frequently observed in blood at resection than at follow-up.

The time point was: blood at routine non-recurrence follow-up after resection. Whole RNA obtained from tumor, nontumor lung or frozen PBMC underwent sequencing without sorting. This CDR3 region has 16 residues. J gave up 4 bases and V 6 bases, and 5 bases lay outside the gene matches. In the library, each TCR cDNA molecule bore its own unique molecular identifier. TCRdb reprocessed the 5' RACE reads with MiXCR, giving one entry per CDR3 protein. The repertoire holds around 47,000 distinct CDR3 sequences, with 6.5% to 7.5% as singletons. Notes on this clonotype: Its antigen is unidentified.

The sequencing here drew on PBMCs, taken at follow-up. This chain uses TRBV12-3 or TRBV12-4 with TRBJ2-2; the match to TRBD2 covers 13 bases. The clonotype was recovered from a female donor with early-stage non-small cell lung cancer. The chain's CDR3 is CASSLTSGGSTGELFF. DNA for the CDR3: TGTGCCAGCAGCCTGACTAGCGGGGGGTCCACCGGGGAGCTGTTTTTT.